This entry describes one T cell receptor beta chain. Antigen: not known. Trimming pared 5 bases from V and 2 bases from J, leaving 21 bases between. The germline V gene encodes CDR1 SEHNR and CDR2 FQNEAQ (reference sequence). CDR3 length: 17 amino acids. These data originate in a study of T cell responses to AZD1222 COVID-19 vaccine. General study findings and limits: Reports indicate that nearly half of spike-specific TCRs are directed at unmutated variant regions. Spike-specific TCR breadth rose after two AZD1222 doses, and depth rose as well. The donor cohort was predominantly white British with a female majority, and clonal diversity may have been underestimated. Every sample of the repertoires postdated the peak T cell response.

Generated by immunoSEQ multiplex PCR, the TCRdb table keeps only in-frame clones and is missing some. The data contain about 90,000 clones, about 93% of them singletons. The V gene is TRBV7-9, the J gene TRBJ1-2; D perhaps matches TRBD1 (5 bases). This sample comprised peripheral blood, obtained on day 0 of MenACWY control vaccination. The clonotype comes from an adult in good health. CDR3 sequence reads: CASSRTDLGVPNYGYTF. The CDR3 DNA reads as TGTGCCAGCAGCAGAACCGACTTGGGGGTCCCCAACTATGGCTACACCTTC.